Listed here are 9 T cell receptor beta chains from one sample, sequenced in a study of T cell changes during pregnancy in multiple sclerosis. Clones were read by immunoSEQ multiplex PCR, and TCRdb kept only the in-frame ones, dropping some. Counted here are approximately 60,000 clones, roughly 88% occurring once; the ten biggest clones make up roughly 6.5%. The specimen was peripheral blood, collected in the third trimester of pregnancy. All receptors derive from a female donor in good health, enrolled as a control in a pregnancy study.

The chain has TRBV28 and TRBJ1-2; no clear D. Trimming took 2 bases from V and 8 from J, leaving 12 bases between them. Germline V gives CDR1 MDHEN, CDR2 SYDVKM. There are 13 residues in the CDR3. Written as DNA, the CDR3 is TGTGCCAGCAGTTTAGGAGGGATCGGCGGCTACACCTTC. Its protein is CASSLGGIGGYTF.

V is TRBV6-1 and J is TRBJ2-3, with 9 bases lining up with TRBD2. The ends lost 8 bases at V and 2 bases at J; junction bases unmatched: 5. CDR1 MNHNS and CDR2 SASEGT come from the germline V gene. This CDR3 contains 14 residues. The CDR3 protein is CASRRLAVTDTQYF. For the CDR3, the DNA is TGTGCCAGCCGCCGACTAGCGGTCACAGATACGCAGTATTTT.

This CDR3 is CASSPGQLNTGELFF. The CDR3 coding sequence is TGTGCCAGTAGCCCCGGACAGTTGAACACCGGGGAGCTGTTTTTT. The V call is TRBV19, the J call TRBJ2-2; D is possibly TRBD1 (6 bases). The CDR3 is made up of 15 amino acids. V gave up 6 bases and J gave up 1 base, with 12 bases separating them. CDR1 LNHDA and CDR2 SQIVND come from the germline V gene (reference sequence).

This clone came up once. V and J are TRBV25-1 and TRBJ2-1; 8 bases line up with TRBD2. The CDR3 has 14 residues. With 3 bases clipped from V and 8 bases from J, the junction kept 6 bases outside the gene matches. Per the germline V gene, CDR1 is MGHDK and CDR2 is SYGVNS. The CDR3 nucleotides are TGTGCCAGCAGTGAGCGCGGGAGGTCCGATGAGCAGTTCTTC. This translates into CASSERGRSDEQFF.

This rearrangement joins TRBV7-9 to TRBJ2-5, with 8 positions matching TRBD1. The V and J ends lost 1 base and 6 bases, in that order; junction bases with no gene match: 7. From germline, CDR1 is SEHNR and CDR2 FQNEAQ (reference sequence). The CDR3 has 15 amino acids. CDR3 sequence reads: CASSLVSGTGQTQYF. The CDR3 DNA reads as TGTGCCAGCAGCTTAGTTTCAGGGACAGGTCAGACCCAGTACTTC.

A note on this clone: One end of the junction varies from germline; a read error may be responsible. The CDR3 coding sequence is TGTGCCAGCAGCTTGTTAGAACTAGCGGGGACGGTATGGGACTTC. Amino acid sequence: CASSLLELAGTVWDF. J is TRBJ2-5 and V is TRBV5-4, with 10 positions matching TRBD2. Germline-derived CDR1 and CDR2 are SGHNT and YYREEE (reference sequence). The CDR3 is made up of 15 amino acids.

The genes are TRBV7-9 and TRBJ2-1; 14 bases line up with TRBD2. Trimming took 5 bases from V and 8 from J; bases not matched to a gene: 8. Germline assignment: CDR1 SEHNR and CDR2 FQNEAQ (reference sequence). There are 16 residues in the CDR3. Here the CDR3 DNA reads TGTGCCAGCAGCCAGGGACTAGCGGGGGATATCGATGAGCAGTTCTTC. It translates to CASSQGLAGDIDEQFF.

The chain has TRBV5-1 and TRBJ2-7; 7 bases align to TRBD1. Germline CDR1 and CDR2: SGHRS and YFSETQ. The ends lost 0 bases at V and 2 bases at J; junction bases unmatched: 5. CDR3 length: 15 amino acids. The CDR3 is CASSLDPGQTYEQYF. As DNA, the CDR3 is TGCGCCAGCAGCTTGGACCCGGGACAGACCTACGAGCAGTACTTC.

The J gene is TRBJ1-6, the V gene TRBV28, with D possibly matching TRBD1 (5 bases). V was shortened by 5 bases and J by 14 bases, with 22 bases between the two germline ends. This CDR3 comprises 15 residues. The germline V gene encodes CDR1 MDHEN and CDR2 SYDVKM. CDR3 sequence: CASSPRGTHVFSLHF. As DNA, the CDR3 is TGTGCCAGCAGTCCTCGGGGGACCCACGTTTTCTCCCTCCACTTT.